Listed here are 30 T cell receptor beta chains from one sample, sequenced in a study of blood T cell repertoires in COVID-19 (TCRdb year 2020). Library creation used the immunoSEQ multiplex PCR assay. TCRdb's version of the immuneACCESS table is confined to in-frame rearrangements and falls short of the full clone set. An unresolved V gene accounts for under half of the shortfall where checked; the remainder is of unknown origin. The sample table lists under 150,000 clones, more than 70% of them with a count of one. Of the sample, over 10% is held by the ten largest clones. The source material was peripheral blood. Every receptor here comes from a man aged 55 to 69 with active or convalescent COVID-19.

This clone was counted only a few times. The chain employs TRBV19 and TRBJ2-1; TRBD2 matches 10 bases. This CDR3 region has 17 residues. Looked up from germline, CDR1 is LNHDA and CDR2 is SQIVND (reference sequence). Trimming removed 6 bases from V and 9 bases from J; junction bases left unmatched: 17. The CDR3 loop is CASRYRGTSDFFGEQFF. The CDR3 DNA reads TGTGCCAGTAGGTATAGAGGGACTAGCGATTTTTTCGGTGAGCAGTTCTTC. The variable domain in full, completed from reference TRBV19 and TRBJ2-1, reads DGGITQSPKYLFRKEGQNVTLSCEQNLNHDAMYWYRQDPGQGLRLIYYSQIVNDFQKGDIAEGYSVSREKKESFPLTVTSAQKNPTAFYLCASRYRGTSDFFGEQFFGPGTRLTVL.

The chain joins TRBV18 to TRBJ1-1, with D maybe TRBD1 (5 bases). The CDR3 consists of 14 residues. Trimming cost V 3 bases and J 1 base, with 9 bases left between them. Germline-derived CDR1 and CDR2 are KGHSH and LQKENI. Here the CDR3 reads CASSPSGANTEAFF. In DNA form, the CDR3 reads TGTGCCAGCTCACCCAGCGGGGCGAACACTGAAGCTTTCTTT.

The V call is TRBV6-5, the J call TRBJ2-2, with 8 bases aligning to TRBD1. V was pared by 2 bases and J by 4 bases, with 3 bases of the junction left unmatched. The germline V gene encodes CDR1 MNHEY and CDR2 SVGAGI. The CDR3 sequence is 15 residues long. Here the CDR3 DNA reads TGTGCCAGCAGTTACGCCAGGGGGCGCACCGGGGAGCTGTTTTTT. It yields the protein CASSYARGRTGELFF.

V gene TRBV24-1 combines with J gene TRBJ2-1, with 11 positions matching TRBD1. V lost 4 bases to trimming and J lost 7 bases; unmatched junction nucleotides: 8. The CDR3 extends over 16 amino acids. The germline CDR1 and CDR2 sequences are KGHDR and SFDVKD. CDR3 DNA: TGTGCCACCAGTGACTCAGGACAGGGGGCGGGGAATGAGCAGTTCTTC. Translating gives CATSDSGQGAGNEQFF.

V gene TRBV11-3 combines with J gene TRBJ2-2; a weak D match, TRBD1 (7 bases). CDR1 is SGHNT, CDR2 YENEEA, per germline. V was shortened by 3 bases and J by 5 bases, with 13 bases between the two germline ends. The CDR3 contains 15 residues. The CDR3 spells CASSFTGAGTGELFF. In DNA form, the CDR3 reads TGTGCCAGCAGCTTCACAGGGGCGGGAACCGGGGAGCTGTTTTTT.

The rearrangement links TRBV15 to TRBJ2-3; 7 positions agree with TRBD2. Germline V gene data show CDR1 as LNHNV and CDR2 as YYDKDF (reference sequence). The V segment lost 3 bases and the J segment 6 bases; nucleotides outside the gene matches: 6. The CDR3 has 14 residues. The chain's CDR3 is CATSSRSGKDTQYF. The CDR3 bases are TGTGCCACCAGCAGTCGGAGCGGGAAGGATACGCAGTATTTT.

The table lists this clone with a few counts. This chain links TRBV11-2 with TRBJ2-7; 10 nucleotides agree with TRBD1. The CDR3 has 15 amino acids. Germline values: CDR1 SGHAT, CDR2 FQNNGV. The V gene end was trimmed by 5 bases and the J gene end by 5 bases; junction bases not matched to a gene: 9. CDR3 region: CASSQRGTGEDEQYF. DNA of the CDR3: TGTGCCAGCAGCCAAAGGGGGACAGGGGAAGACGAGCAGTACTTC.

J is TRBJ1-2 and V is TRBV14; D not resolved. CDR1 and CDR2 (germline): SGHDN, FVKESK. The CDR3 runs 13 residues. With 4 bases removed from V and 4 bases from J, the gap between germline ends came to 10 bases. The CDR3, as DNA: TGTGCCAGCAGCCCCGTTATGAGCTATGGCTACACCTTC. Encoded protein: CASSPVMSYGYTF.

Here the CDR3 DNA reads TGTGCCAGCAGCCAGACATCAGGGGTTTGGACTGAAGCTTTCTTT. Protein product: CASSQTSGVWTEAFF. The chain couples TRBV3-1 (or the pseudogene TRBV3-2) to TRBJ1-1; D is possibly TRBD1 (6 bases). The CDR3 extends over 15 amino acids. Germline loops: CDR1 LGHDT, CDR2 YNNKEL (reference sequence). V dropped 3 bases and J dropped 5 bases, with 16 bases sitting between them.

This rearrangement joins TRBV7-3 to TRBJ2-1; 13 bases agree with TRBD2. V lost 1 base and J lost 2; bases outside the gene matches: 2. Germline CDR1 and CDR2: SGHTA and FQGTGA. This CDR3 has 17 residues. The CDR3 nucleotides are TGTGCCAGCAGCTTAAGGACTAGCGGGAGTGCCTACAATGAGCAGTTCTTC. It is translated as CASSLRTSGSAYNEQFF.

The chain combines TRBV6-6 with TRBJ2-1, with 7 bases matching TRBD2. This CDR3 spans 14 amino acids. The germline gives CDR1 MNHNY, CDR2 SVGAGI (reference sequence). The V gene end was trimmed by 2 bases and the J gene end by 7 bases; junction bases not matched to a gene: 5. Here the CDR3 DNA reads TGTGCCAGCAGTTACGCGGACGGGGGGAATGAGCAGTTCTTC. It is translated as CASSYADGGNEQFF.

The chain is built from TRBV28 and TRBJ1-2; 7 positions match TRBD1. This CDR3 has 14 residues. CDR1 MDHEN and CDR2 SYDVKM come from the germline V gene. V was clipped by 2 bases and J by 4 bases; unmatched bases: 4. As DNA, the CDR3 is TGTGCCAGCAGTTTAACGGACAGGTCCTATGGCTACACCTTC. This sequence encodes CASSLTDRSYGYTF.

This chain links TRBV14 with TRBJ2-7, with D perhaps TRBD1 (5 bases). This CDR3 is built from 14 residues. V lost 6 bases to trimming and J lost 2 bases, with 14 bases between them. Germline V lookup: CDR1 SGHDN, CDR2 FVKESK. In nucleotides, the CDR3 is TGTGCCAGCAGTTCAAACAGGTTGGCCTACGAGCAGTACTTC. The encoded protein is CASSSNRLAYEQYF.

The V gene is TRBV5-5, the J gene TRBJ2-3; D remains ambiguous. The CDR3 spans 13 residues. V was shortened by 0 bases and J by 9 bases, with 11 bases between the two germline ends. CDR1 is SGHKS, CDR2 YYEKEE, per germline (reference sequence). CDR3 coding DNA: TGTGCCAGCAGCTTGGCTAGACCCGACACGCAGTATTTT. This sequence encodes CASSLARPDTQYF.

About this clone itself: At one end, the junction sequence differs from germline, possibly due to a read error. The rearrangement uses TRBV24-1 and TRBJ2-6; maybe TRBD1 (6 bases). The germline CDR1 and CDR2 sequences are KGHDR and SFDVKD. This CDR3 region has 15 residues. The CDR3 DNA sequence: TGTGCCACCAGTACCGGGACAACTGGCGCCAACGTCCTGACTTTC. Translated: CATSTGTTGANVLTF.

The chain recombines TRBV25-1 with TRBJ1-1; 9 nucleotides align to TRBD1. V was pared by 6 bases and J by 6 bases, with 8 bases of the junction left unmatched. CDR3 length: 14 amino acids. Germline V gives CDR1 MGHDK, CDR2 SYGVNS. CDR3 in DNA: TGTGCCAGCAGGGAGACAGGGGGAGTAGCTGAAGCTTTCTTT. Amino acid sequence: CASRETGGVAEAFF.

This clone was seen a single time. The chain employs TRBV21-1 and TRBJ2-1; the table assigns TRBD2, which was not confirmed against the DNA. TRBV21-1 is deemed a pseudogene. This CDR3 is 15 amino acids long. The CDR3 region has the DNA TGTGCCAGCAGCAAAGCCCAGCGGGAGGGCAATGAGCAGTTCTTC. It encodes CASSKAQREGNEQFF.

CDR3 loop: CASSSKSGRVSGEQYF. CDR3 sequence (DNA): TGTGCCAGCAGCTCTAAAAGCGGGAGGGTGTCGGGCGAGCAGTACTTC. This chain uses TRBV7-2 with TRBJ2-7; 10 nucleotides align to TRBD2. The CDR3 covers 16 residues. The germline CDR1 and CDR2 sequences are SGHTA and FQGNSA. The J segment lost 6 bases and the V segment lost 4 bases, leaving 12 bases of the junction unmatched.

This rearrangement joins TRBV12-2 to TRBJ1-6. TRBV12-2 is marked as a pseudogene. This CDR3 has 18 residues. DNA for the CDR3: TGTGCAAGTCGCTTAAAGAGGACTTTTGATGACTATAATTCACCCCTCCACTTT. As protein: CASRLKRTFDDYNSPLHF.

The rearrangement uses TRBV7-8 and TRBJ2-3, with D perhaps TRBD1 (6 bases). The CDR3 contains 13 residues. Germline V gene lookup returns CDR1 SGHVS and CDR2 FQNEAQ. Trimming pared 6 bases from V and 5 bases from J, leaving 12 bases between. The DNA of the CDR3 is TGTGCCAGCAGACAGGACAGTCTAGATACGCAGTATTTT. Its protein product is CASRQDSLDTQYF.

The gene calls are TRBV7-9 and TRBJ2-7; D call uncertain. V gave up 5 bases and J gave up 1 base, with 18 bases separating them. Germline values: CDR1 SEHNR, CDR2 FQNEAQ (reference sequence). This CDR3 spans 16 amino acids. The CDR3 DNA sequence: TGTGCCAGCAGCCCTGTGGCCTCCACGTTATCCTACGAGCAGTACTTC. Its protein is CASSPVASTLSYEQYF.

The DNA of the CDR3 is TGCAGTGCTAGTCCCCATGACCCCAGGGGTTGGTGGAACACCATATATTTT. Its protein is CSASPHDPRGWWNTIYF. The chain is built from TRBV20-1 and TRBJ1-3; TRBD1 is a possible D gene (6 bases). Germline V gives CDR1 DFQATT, CDR2 SNEGSKA (reference sequence). Trimming cost V 3 bases and J 7 bases, with 25 bases left between them. The CDR3 sequence is 17 residues long.

V gene TRBV4-3 combines with J gene TRBJ1-3; the match to TRBD1 covers 8 bases. CDR1 and CDR2 from the germline V gene are LGHNA and YSLEER. The CDR3 spans 22 residues. V shed 0 bases and J 0 bases; nucleotides not matched to a gene: 19. CDR3 residues: CASSQDLVSGGNRVGSGNTIYF. Written as DNA, the CDR3 is TGCGCCAGCAGCCAAGATCTAGTGTCAGGGGGCAACCGTGTCGGCTCTGGAAACACCATATATTTT.

The J gene is TRBJ2-7, the V gene TRBV27; 9 bases are shared with TRBD1. CDR3 size: 13 residues. Germline CDR1 and CDR2: MNHEY and SMNVEV (reference sequence). The trim removed 6 bases at V and 7 bases at J, leaving 7 bases unmatched. The CDR3 sequence: CASSRDRAREQYF. CDR3 bases: TGTGCCAGCAGCCGGGACAGGGCGAGGGAGCAGTACTTC.

CDR3 amino acids: CTSSQARAGVLADTQYF. CDR3 bases: TGCACCAGCAGCCAAGCCAGGGCGGGAGTGCTCGCAGATACGCAGTATTTT. V usage is TRBV1 and J usage is TRBJ2-3; the table's D call TRBD2 went unverified against the DNA. TRBV1 is termed a pseudogene. The CDR3 runs 17 residues.

The CDR3 region has the DNA TGTGCCAGCAGCGACAGGGGAGGCTACGAGCAGTACTTC. This codes for CASSDRGGYEQYF. The chain carries TRBV2 and TRBJ2-7; 8 bases align to TRBD1. V lost 6 bases and J lost 3; bases outside the gene matches: 4. The CDR3 runs to 13 residues. The germline gives CDR1 SNHLY, CDR2 FYNNEI.

The genes are TRBV5-4 and TRBJ2-7, with unresolved D. V was clipped by 4 bases and J by 6 bases, with 8 bases between them. The CDR3 length is 11 residues. Germline assignment: CDR1 SGHNT and CDR2 YYREEE (reference sequence). Here the CDR3 reads CASSHGVEQYF. The CDR3 DNA sequence: TGTGCCAGCAGCCACGGTGTCGAGCAGTACTTC. Complete variable domain (other parts from reference TRBV5-4 and TRBJ2-7): ETGVTQSPTHLIKTRGQQVTLRCSSQSGHNTVSWYQQALGQGPQFIFQYYREEENGRGNFPPRFSGLQFPNYSSELNVNALELDDSALYLCASSHGVEQYFGPGTRLTVT.

The chain is built from TRBV24-1 and TRBJ1-6; D uncertain. V shed 5 bases and J shed 11 bases, with 12 bases lying between them. This CDR3 region has 13 residues. Germline V gene sequence: CDR1 KGHDR, CDR2 SFDVKD. CDR3 coding DNA: TGTGCCACCAGTGCGAGGACCGGGGCACCCCTCCACTTT. It codes for CATSARTGAPLHF.

The genes are TRBV18 and TRBJ1-5; the D gene is possibly TRBD1 (6 bases). The CDR3 sequence is 14 residues long. Germline V lookup: CDR1 KGHSH, CDR2 LQKENI. Between the trimmed V and J ends, which lost 2 bases and 4 bases, there was a span of 9 bases. CDR3 coding DNA: TGTGCCAGCTCACCAACCCAGGGGAATCAGCCCCAGCATTTT. This sequence encodes CASSPTQGNQPQHF.

The chain combines TRBV2 with TRBJ1-5; 9 nucleotides align to TRBD1. CDR3 size: 14 residues. J gave up 2 bases and V 4 bases, and 0 bases lay outside the gene matches. The germline V gene has CDR1 SNHLY and CDR2 FYNNEI. The CDR3 DNA is TGTGCCAGCAGTGGACAGGGGGGCAATCAGCCCCAGCATTTT. Translation gives CASSGQGGNQPQHF.